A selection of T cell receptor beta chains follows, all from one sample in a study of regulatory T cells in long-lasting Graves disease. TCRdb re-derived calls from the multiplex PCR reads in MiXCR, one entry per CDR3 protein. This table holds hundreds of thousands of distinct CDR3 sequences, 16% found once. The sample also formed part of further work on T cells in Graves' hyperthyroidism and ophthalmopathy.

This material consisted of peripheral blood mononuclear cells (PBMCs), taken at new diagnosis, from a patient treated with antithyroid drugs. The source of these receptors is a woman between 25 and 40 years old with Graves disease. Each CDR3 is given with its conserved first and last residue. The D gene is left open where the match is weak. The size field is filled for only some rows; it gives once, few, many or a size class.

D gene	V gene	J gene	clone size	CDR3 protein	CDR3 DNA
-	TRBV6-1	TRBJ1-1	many	CASSEQGPNTEAFF	TGTGCCAGCAGTGAACAGGGCCCCAACACTGAAGCTTTCTTT
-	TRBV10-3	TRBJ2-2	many	CAISESKVEELFF	TGTGCCATCAGTGAGTCGAAGGTAGAGGAGCTGTTTTTT
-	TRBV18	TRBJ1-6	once	CASSPLQTGSPLHF	TGTGCCAGCTCACCATTACAGACGGGTTCACCCCTCCACTTT
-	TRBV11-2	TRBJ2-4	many	CASRRAGGENIQYF	TGTGCCAGCCGGAGGGCAGGAGGAGAAAACATTCAGTACTTC
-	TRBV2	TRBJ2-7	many	CASSTDGSGPWEQYF	TGTGCCAGCAGTACGGACGGATCGGGACCTTGGGAGCAGTACTTC
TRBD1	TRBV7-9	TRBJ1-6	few	CASSLGVGTDRSPLHF	TGTGCCAGCAGCTTAGGTGTCGGGACAGATCGTTCACCCCTCCACTTT
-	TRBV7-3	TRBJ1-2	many	CASSLGPPPNYGYTF	TGTGCCAGCAGCTTAGGTCCGCCTCCTAACTATGGCTACACCTTC
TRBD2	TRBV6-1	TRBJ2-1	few	CASSEQASGRGGEQFF	TGTGCCAGCAGTGAGCAAGCTAGCGGGAGGGGCGGTGAGCAGTTCTTC
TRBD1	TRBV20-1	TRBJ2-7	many	CSVSWPGQGYEQYF	TGCAGTGTTTCCTGGCCGGGACAGGGTTACGAGCAGTACTTC
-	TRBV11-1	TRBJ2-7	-	CASSWRAFYEQYF	TGTGCCAGCAGCTGGCGGGCCTTCTACGAGCAGTACTTC
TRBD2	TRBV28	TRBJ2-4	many	CASRPTSGPNIQYF	TGTGCCAGCAGGCCTACTAGCGGGCCCAACATTCAGTACTTC
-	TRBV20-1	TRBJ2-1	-	CSARDWGKSSYNEQFF	TGCAGTGCTAGAGATTGGGGTAAGAGCTCCTACAATGAGCAGTTCTTC
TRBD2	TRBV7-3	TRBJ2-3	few	CASSSTSGRFTQYF	TGTGCCAGCAGCTCGACTAGCGGGAGGTTTACGCAGTATTTT
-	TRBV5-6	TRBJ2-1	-	CASSRIEEQFF	TGTGCCAGCAGCCGGATTGAGGAGCAGTTCTTC